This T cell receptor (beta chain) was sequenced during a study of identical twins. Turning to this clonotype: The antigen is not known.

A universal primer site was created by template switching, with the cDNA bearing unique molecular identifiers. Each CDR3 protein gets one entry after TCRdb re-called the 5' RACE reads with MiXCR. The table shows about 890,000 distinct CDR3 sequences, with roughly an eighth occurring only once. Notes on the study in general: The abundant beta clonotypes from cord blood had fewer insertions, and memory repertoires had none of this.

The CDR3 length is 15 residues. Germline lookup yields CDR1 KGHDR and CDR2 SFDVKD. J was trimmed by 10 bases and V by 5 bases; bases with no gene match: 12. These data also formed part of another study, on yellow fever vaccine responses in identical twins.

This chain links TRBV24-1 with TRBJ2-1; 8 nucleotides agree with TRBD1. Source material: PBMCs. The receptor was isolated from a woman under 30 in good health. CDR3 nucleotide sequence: TGTGCCACCAGTGTTGGGACAGGATTTATCGCGGAGCAGTTCTTC. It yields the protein CATSVGTGFIAEQFF.